A single sample is the source of the 9 T cell receptor beta chains below, sequenced in a study of control samples from healthy donors and cancer patients. Produced via immunoSEQ multiplex PCR; TCRdb's table is partial and in-frame only. Of about 160,000 clones in the sample, just under 95% are singletons; the top ten hold about 4%. The sequencing input was blood. These receptors were collected from a woman aged 55-70 years in good health.

The gene calls are TRBV11-3 and TRBJ2-5; D possibly corresponds to TRBD1 (7 bases). CDR1 SGHNT and CDR2 YENEEA come from the germline V gene. CDR3 length equals 15 residues. Trimming removed 4 bases from V and 4 bases from J, with 16 bases in between. CDR3 residues: CASSSGQVGGETQYF. The CDR3 DNA reads TGTGCCAGCAGCTCCGGACAGGTCGGGGGAGAGACCCAGTACTTC.

The chain combines TRBV5-1 with TRBJ1-5; D gene ambiguous. Germline V gives CDR1 SGHRS, CDR2 YFSETQ. There are 15 residues in the CDR3. Between the trimmed V and J ends, which lost 0 bases and 4 bases, there was a span of 11 bases. The CDR3 coding sequence is TGCGCCAGCAGCTTGGTACCCGGAGCAAATCAGCCCCAGCATTTT. It specifies CASSLVPGANQPQHF. The full variable domain, in which reference TRBV5-1 and TRBJ1-5 provide the parts outside the CDR3, is KAGVTQTPRYLIKTRGQQVTLSCSPISGHRSVSWYQQTPGQGLQFLFEYFSETQRNKGNFPGRFSGRQFSNSRSEMNVSTLELGDSALYLCASSLVPGANQPQHFGDGTRLSIL.

Only a few counts were recorded for this clone. This chain joins TRBV7-9 and TRBJ1-3, with D tentatively TRBD1 (5 bases). Trimming pared 1 base from V and 1 base from J, leaving 11 bases between. CDR3 length: 16 amino acids. CDR1 is SEHNR and CDR2 is FQNEAQ in the germline V gene (reference sequence). The chain's CDR3 is CASSLVAGRSGNTIYF. In DNA form, the CDR3 reads TGTGCCAGCAGCTTAGTAGCAGGGAGGTCTGGAAACACCATATATTTT.

The V gene is TRBV6-6, the J gene TRBJ2-3, with D unclear. The CDR3 sequence is 16 residues long. CDR1 MNHNY and CDR2 SVGAGI come from the germline V gene (reference sequence). Trimming took 6 bases from V and 0 from J, leaving 16 bases between them. The CDR3 loop is CASRSQADPSTDTQYF. The CDR3 bases are TGTGCCAGCAGATCCCAGGCAGACCCTAGCACAGATACGCAGTATTTT.

The gene calls are TRBV5-1 and TRBJ1-6, with 8 bases fitting TRBD1. CDR3 length: 17 amino acids. Trimming at V came to 0 bases and at J to 2 bases, leaving 4 bases not matched to a gene. Germline lookup yields CDR1 SGHRS and CDR2 YFSETQ. This CDR3 reads CASSLEDRATYNSPLHF. The CDR3 bases are TGCGCCAGCAGCTTGGAGGACAGGGCAACCTATAATTCACCCCTCCACTTT.

The chain links TRBV29-1 to TRBJ1-1; no reliable D call. This CDR3 contains 11 residues. Trimming took 4 bases from V and 1 from J, leaving 4 bases between them. Germline values: CDR1 SQVTM, CDR2 ANQGSEA. The CDR3 here is CSVVRNTEAFF. The CDR3 coding sequence is TGCAGCGTTGTCAGGAACACTGAAGCTTTCTTT.

This rearrangement joins TRBV9 to TRBJ2-7, with D perhaps being TRBD1 or TRBD2 (5 bases each). This CDR3 has 14 residues. V was pared by 0 bases and J by 6 bases, with 13 bases between. Germline assignment: CDR1 SGDLS and CDR2 YYNGEE. The CDR3 reads CASSVDEGRGEQYF. For the CDR3, the DNA is TGTGCCAGCAGCGTAGACGAGGGGAGAGGCGAGCAGTACTTC.

This chain links TRBV4-2 with TRBJ2-3; D gene uncertain. CDR3 length: 16 amino acids. Between the trimmed V and J ends, which lost 0 bases and 0 bases, there was a span of 10 bases. The V gene's germline CDR1 is LGHNA and CDR2 YNFKEQ. Here the CDR3 reads CASSQDGSGSTDTQYF. The CDR3 region has the DNA TGTGCCAGCAGCCAAGACGGGTCAGGCAGCACAGATACGCAGTATTTT.

V gene TRBV4-3 combines with J gene TRBJ2-1; a possible D gene is TRBD2 (5 bases). Germline V CDR1 and CDR2: LGHNA, YSLEER. Trimming left V 0 bases short and J 5 bases short, with 17 bases between. The CDR3 length is 17 residues. In nucleotides, the CDR3 is TGCGCCAGCAGCCAAGATTCCCGGACTCCATATAACAATGAGCAGTTCTTC. As protein: CASSQDSRTPYNNEQFF.